A selection of T cell receptor beta chains follows, all from one sample in a study of blood T cells in healthy people across ages. TCRdb reprocessed the 5' RACE reads with MiXCR, giving one entry per CDR3 protein. The table records roughly 570,000 distinct CDR3 sequences, roughly 29% of them present only once. The sample consisted of blood. Receptors were obtained from an older woman in good health. Both conserved end residues are part of each CDR3. Each record gives: clone size, D gene, J gene, V gene, CDR3 DNA, CDR3 protein. The D gene is left open where the match is weak. Rows may omit the clone size; those that give it use once, few, many or a size class.

. TRBD1 TRBJ2-1 TRBV5-1 TGCGCCAGCAGCTTCGAAGGACAGGGGGCCTTTAGGAATGAGCAGTTCTTC CASSFEGQGAFRNEQFF
many TRBD2 TRBJ2-1 TRBV7-3 TGTGCCAGCAGCTTAATTGCTAGCGGGCCCTACAATGAGCAGTTCTTC CASSLIASGPYNEQFF
. TRBD2 TRBJ2-3 TRBV20-1 TGCAGTGCTAGAGAGTGGGGCGGGGGGGCAGATACGCAGTATTTT CSAREWGGGADTQYF
many TRBD1 TRBJ2-7 TRBV20-1 TGCAGTGCAAATACGGGGACAGGGAACCCCTACGAGCAGTACTTC CSANTGTGNPYEQYF
. . TRBJ2-3 TRBV7-9 TGTGCCAGCAGCTTAGTGGACAGCTCTGGAGATACGCAGTATTTT CASSLVDSSGDTQYF
. . TRBJ2-1 TRBV9 TGTGCCAGCAGCGTAGCTGGCCGTACTGAGCAGTTCTTC CASSVAGRTEQFF
many TRBD2 TRBJ2-5 TRBV18 TGTGCCAGCTCTGTCTCGCTAGCGGGAATGGGAACCGCCCAGTACTTC CASSVSLAGMGTAQYF
few TRBD1 TRBJ1-5 TRBV20-1 TGCAGTGCTAGAGGTGGGACAGGGAATCAGCCCCAGCATTTT CSARGGTGNQPQHF
few TRBD2 TRBJ2-3 TRBV5-1 TGCGCCAGCAGCTTACCCGGACTAGCGGGGGCAAAAGATACGCAGTATTTT CASSLPGLAGAKDTQYF
. TRBD2 TRBJ2-4 TRBV7-2 TGTGCCAGCAGCTTAGCTCGAAGCGGGGTTTTCGACATTCAGTACTTC CASSLARSGVFDIQYF
few . TRBJ1-4 TRBV20-1 TGCAGTGCTAGAGCCAGGAATGAAAAACTGTTTTTT CSARARNEKLFF
few . TRBJ1-3 TRBV9 TGTGCCAGCAGCGTATTAGAGTCCGGAAACACCATATATTTT CASSVLESGNTIYF
. TRBD1 TRBJ1-5 TRBV7-9 TGTGCCAGCAGAAAGACAGGGGGGGTCAGCAATCAGCCCCAGCATTTT CASRKTGGVSNQPQHF
few . TRBJ1-1 TRBV5-1 TGCGCCAGCAGCGGCCGGGCAGGGATGAACACTGAAGCTTTCTTT CASSGRAGMNTEAFF
. . TRBJ1-6 TRBV3-1 TGTGCCAGCAGCCAGATCACTCGGCAGTCACCCCTCCACTTT CASSQITRQSPLHF
. TRBD2 TRBJ2-4 TRBV6-5 TGTGCCAGCAGCCACAAGCGGGGTGGGGCCAAAAACATTCAGTACTTC CASSHKRGGAKNIQYF
. . TRBJ1-6 TRBV18 TGTGCCAGCTCACCACAGGGGGATAATTCACCCCTCCACTTT CASSPQGDNSPLHF
. TRBD2 TRBJ2-4 TRBV20-1 TGCAGTGCTAGAACGAGCGGGGGTGGCATTCAGTACTTC CSARTSGGGIQYF
few . TRBJ1-2 TRBV20-1 TGCAGCGCCACCGGGGGGCTGGGGAAAGGCTACACCTTC CSATGGLGKGYTF
. TRBD2 TRBJ2-1 TRBV12-3/TRBV12-4 TGTGCCAGCAGTCTAGCGGGGGGGACTGATGAGCAGTTCTTC CASSLAGGTDEQFF
. . TRBJ2-5 TRBV25-1 TGTGCCAGCAGTGAACCCGGGACAAAAGAGACCCAGTACTTC CASSEPGTKETQYF
. TRBD2 TRBJ2-1 TRBV2 TGTGCCAGCAGTTTGGTAGCGGGGGCCCACCAGTTCTTC CASSLVAGAHQFF
. . TRBJ2-5 TRBV2 TGTGCCAGCAATCAATGGGGGTACCAAGAGACCCAGTACTTC CASNQWGYQETQYF
. TRBD2 TRBJ2-5 TRBV5-1 TGCGCCAGCAGCTTGGGCGGCTATCTAAGGACTAGCGGTCAAGAGACCCAGTACTTC CASSLGGYLRTSGQETQYF
few TRBD2 TRBJ2-3 TRBV6-2/TRBV6-3 TGTGCCAGCAGTTACTCGTCAGCGGGGGCGACCACAGATACGCAGTATTTT CASSYSSAGATTDTQYF
few . TRBJ1-2 TRBV10-3 TGTGCCATCAGTGATTTAACGACTGTAAACTATGGCTACACCTTC CAISDLTTVNYGYTF
. TRBD1 TRBJ2-7 TRBV25-1 TGTGCCAGCACCCGGGACAGCCTACCCTACGAGCAGTACTTC CASTRDSLPYEQYF
. TRBD2 TRBJ2-7 TRBV7-6 TGTGCCAGCAGCTTAGTTCGGGAGGCCTACGAGCAGTACTTC CASSLVREAYEQYF
few TRBD2 TRBJ2-5 TRBV29-1 TGCAGCGTTGTTCCTAGCGGAGTGCAAGAGACCCAGTACTTC CSVVPSGVQETQYF
few . TRBJ1-2 TRBV2 TGTGCCAGCAGTGGCATCAGGGTTATCGGAGGCTACACCTTC CASSGIRVIGGYTF
. . TRBJ2-3 TRBV7-9 TGTGCCAGCAGCTTTGGAGACCGGGACCGGAATACGCAGTATTTT CASSFGDRDRNTQYF
. . TRBJ2-3 TRBV9 TGTGCCAGCAGCTTCCGACAGGTCACAGATACGCAGTATTTT CASSFRQVTDTQYF
few . TRBJ2-3 TRBV2 TGTGCCAGCAGTGAGGGGGCAGCAGATACGCAGTATTTT CASSEGAADTQYF
. . TRBJ2-3 TRBV7-2 TGTGCCTCAGGGGAAGGCGGAACAGATACGCAGTATTTT CASGEGGTDTQYF
few . TRBJ1-2 TRBV7-9 TGTGCCAGCAGCTCGGGGGGGGGTTCAGGAGGCTACACCTTC CASSSGGGSGGYTF
many TRBD1 TRBJ1-1 TRBV14 TGTGCCAGCAACCTCCTGACAGGGGGCGGCGGAAGCACTGAAGCTTTCTTT CASNLLTGGGGSTEAFF
. . TRBJ2-1 TRBV7-8 TGTGCCAGCAGTCGCGCCTACAATGAGCAGTTCTTC CASSRAYNEQFF
. . TRBJ2-7 TRBV7-2 TGTGCCAGCAGCGTGGACTCATCGAGCTCCTACGAGCAGTACTTC CASSVDSSSSYEQYF
. . TRBJ1-1 TRBV11-2 TGTGCCAGCAGCTTAGGGAGGCAGGGAGTCGGAGCTTTCTTT CASSLGRQGVGAFF
. TRBD2 TRBJ2-3 TRBV6-2/TRBV6-3 TGTGCCAGCAGTTACTCCGGGACTAGAGCAGATACGCAGTATTTT CASSYSGTRADTQYF
. . TRBJ2-5 TRBV11-3 TGTGCCAGCAGCTTAGGAGGGTCCCCAGTGGGGACCCAGTACTTC CASSLGGSPVGTQYF
few TRBD2 TRBJ2-3 TRBV20-1 TGCAGTGCTAATAAAATAGCGGGGGACGGAGATACGCAGTATTTT CSANKIAGDGDTQYF
. . TRBJ2-5 TRBV4-3 TGCGCCAGCAGCCAGCAAGCTTGGGAGACCCAGTACTTC CASSQQAWETQYF
. . TRBJ2-7 TRBV27 TGTGCCAGCAGTTTATCGGCGGCTAACGAGCAGTACTTC CASSLSAANEQYF
. TRBD2 TRBJ2-1 TRBV6-1 TGTGCCAGCAGTCGGCTAGCGGAGAGTCGCTCCTACAATGAGCAGTTCTTC CASSRLAESRSYNEQFF
. TRBD1 TRBJ1-6 TRBV6-6 TGTGCCAGCGACAGGGGGTCTAATTCACCCCTCCACTTT CASDRGSNSPLHF
few . TRBJ1-1 TRBV20-1 TGCAGTGCTTTCGGGGGGCGCGCTGAAGCTTTCTTT CSAFGGRAEAFF
once . TRBJ2-4 TRBV2 TGTGCCAGCAGGCGGGGTAACTCCAAAAACATTCAGTACTTC CASRRGNSKNIQYF
few TRBD1 TRBJ1-2 TRBV20-1 TGCAGTGCTGGGGGGGTCGTAACAGGGGACAACTATGGCTACACCTTC CSAGGVVTGDNYGYTF
. TRBD1 TRBJ1-4 TRBV20-1 TGCAGTGCGCCCGGGACAGGGGTGAGGGAAATGGAAAAACTGTTTTTT CSAPGTGVREMEKLFF
. TRBD2 TRBJ2-7 TRBV7-9 TGTGCCAGCAGCCACCCAAGACTAGCGGGGTTCTACGAGCAGTACTTT CASSHPRLAGFYEQYF
few TRBD1 TRBJ1-2 TRBV12-3/TRBV12-4 TGTGCCAGCAGTTCAACAGGGGGTTTTAACTATGGCTACACCTTC CASSSTGGFNYGYTF
. TRBD1 TRBJ1-1 TRBV7-8 TGTGCCAGCACCAAGACAGGGGGCGGGACTGAAGCTTTCTTT CASTKTGGGTEAFF